The 9 T cell receptor beta chains below come from one sample, sequenced in a study of early T cells in non-severe SARS-CoV-2 infection. TCRdb recomputed calls from the 5' RACE reads with MiXCR, one row per CDR3 protein. The sample lists 80,000 or so distinct CDR3 sequences, about an eighth occurring once. The sequenced material came from whole blood. The receptors originated from an adult who was a healthcare worker with PCR-confirmed SARS-CoV-2 infection or an uninfected control (not recorded which).

This clonotype was found a few times. CDR3 in DNA: TGCAGCGTTGAAGACCCGATAGCCAAAAACATTCAGTACTTC. Translated: CSVEDPIAKNIQYF. This rearrangement joins TRBV29-1 to TRBJ2-4; no clear D. Germline CDR1 SQVTM, CDR2 ANQGSEA. The V end lost 0 bases, the J end lost 0 bases, and 6 bases lay between the germline ends. CDR3 length equals 14 residues.

This clonotype was seen at least ten times. This chain joins TRBV11-2 and TRBJ2-3, with 13 bases matching TRBD2. J was trimmed by 2 bases and V by 5 bases; bases with no gene match: 13. Germline loops: CDR1 SGHAT, CDR2 FQNNGV. The CDR3 totals 19 residues. CDR3 protein: CASSRPTGTSGTYTDTQYF. The CDR3 DNA follows: TGTGCCAGCAGCCGCCCGACCGGGACTAGCGGGACGTACACAGATACGCAGTATTTT.

This clonotype came up many times. This chain links TRBV11-2 with TRBJ1-6, with D possibly matching TRBD1 (6 bases). This CDR3 has 14 residues. Per germline, CDR1 SGHAT and CDR2 FQNNGV. Trimming removed 5 bases from V and 6 bases from J, with 11 bases in between. The DNA of the CDR3 is TGTGCCAGCAGCGCCGGGACATCTAATTCACCCCTCCACTTT. Translation: CASSAGTSNSPLHF. The whole variable domain, filled in from reference TRBV11-2 and TRBJ1-6, reads EAGVAQSPRYKIIEKRQSVAFWCNPISGHATLYWYQQILGQGPKLLIQFQNNGVVDDSQLPKDRFSAERLKGVDSTLKIQPAKLEDSAVYLCASSAGTSNSPLHFGNGTRLTVT.

This clonotype was counted at least ten times. This chain's CDR3 is CASSSRTSGMGETQYF. Here the CDR3 DNA reads TGTGCCAGCAGCTCCCGGACTAGCGGGATGGGAGAGACCCAGTACTTC. The rearrangement links TRBV7-2 to TRBJ2-5, with 12 bases matching TRBD2. The CDR3 sequence is 16 residues long. Trimming removed 4 bases from V and 4 bases from J; junction bases left unmatched: 7. Germline V gene data show CDR1 as SGHTA and CDR2 as FQGNSA. Drawing the rest from reference TRBV7-2 and TRBJ2-5, the complete variable domain is GAGVSQSPSNKVTEKGKDVELRCDPISGHTALYWYRQSLGQGLEFLIYFQGNSAPDKSGLPSDRFSAERTGGSVSTLTIQRTQQEDSAVYLCASSSRTSGMGETQYFGPGTRLLVL.

This clonotype has a handful of counts. The CDR3 spells CASSSTSGSHYEQYF. DNA of the CDR3: TGTGCCAGCTCATCGACTAGCGGGAGTCATTACGAGCAGTACTTC. V gene TRBV18 combines with J gene TRBJ2-7; TRBD2 matches 12 bases. CDR1 is KGHSH and CDR2 is LQKENI in the germline V gene. This CDR3 has 15 amino acids. V gave up 5 bases and J gave up 4 bases; unmatched junction bases: 6.

This clonotype was seen more than once but under ten times. In DNA, the CDR3 is TGTGCCAGCAGCTACGGGGGTAGTGCCTACGAGCAGTACTTC. Translation gives CASSYGGSAYEQYF. This rearrangement joins TRBV21-1 to TRBJ2-7; whether TRBD1, the table's D call, matches the DNA was not checked. TRBV21-1 is a recognized pseudogene. The CDR3 runs 14 residues.

This clonotype was found a few times. The CDR3 here is CASSVGDIPSETQYF. In DNA form, the CDR3 reads TGTGCCAGCAGCGTAGGTGACATACCCTCGGAGACCCAGTACTTC. V is TRBV9 and J is TRBJ2-5; no firm D call. With 0 bases removed from V and 5 bases from J, the gap between germline ends came to 14 bases. The CDR3 spans 15 residues. The germline V gene encodes CDR1 SGDLS and CDR2 YYNGEE.

V usage is TRBV20-1 and J usage is TRBJ2-3; a possible D gene is TRBD2 (6 bases). CDR3 length: 16 amino acids. V dropped 3 bases and J dropped 1 base, with 17 bases sitting between them. Germline values: CDR1 DFQATT, CDR2 SNEGSKA (reference sequence). The CDR3 loop reads CSASHKGLSGTDTQYF. CDR3 nucleotide sequence: TGCAGTGCTAGCCACAAGGGACTTTCCGGCACAGATACGCAGTATTTT.

The rearrangement uses TRBV20-1 and TRBJ1-5; TRBD1 matches 10 bases. Unmatched junction bases numbered 11, after V lost 4 bases and J lost 5 bases. Germline values: CDR1 DFQATT, CDR2 SNEGSKA (reference sequence). The CDR3 consists of 16 residues. CDR3 protein: CSATPWTGGDHQPQHF. The CDR3 bases are TGCAGTGCTACACCCTGGACAGGGGGTGATCATCAGCCCCAGCATTTT.